Below are 26 T cell receptor beta chains sequenced from a single sample in a study of long-term antiretroviral therapy in people with HIV. immunoSEQ v3.0 was run at survey level. TCRdb keeps only in-frame clones here, not all; method: immunoSEQ multiplex PCR. Of roughly 24,000 clones listed, approximately 80% are singletons. The sample here was unsorted PBMCs, taken 1.6 years after starting antiretroviral therapy. Every receptor here comes from a man aged 40-50 years with HIV.

V gene TRBV13 combines with J gene TRBJ2-3; 10 nucleotides align to TRBD1. Germline values: CDR1 PRHDT, CDR2 FYEKMQ (reference sequence). The CDR3 sequence is 19 residues long. The ends lost 5 bases at V and 1 base at J; junction bases unmatched: 15. CDR3 sequence reads: CASSRPGDRGPPGTDTQYF. The CDR3 nucleotides read TGTGCCAGCAGCCGACCTGGAGACAGGGGGCCCCCTGGCACAGATACGCAGTATTTT.

V gene TRBV29-1 combines with J gene TRBJ1-1, with D maybe TRBD1 (5 bases). CDR1 is SQVTM, CDR2 ANQGSEA, per germline. This CDR3 spans 13 amino acids. CDR3: CSYRAGGNTEAFF. CDR3 nucleotides: TGCAGTTACCGGGCGGGGGGGAACACTGAAGCTTTCTTT. The full variable domain, in which reference TRBV29-1 and TRBJ1-1 provide the parts outside the CDR3, is SAVISQKPSRDICQRGTSLTIQCQVDSQVTMMFWYRQQPGQSLTLIATANQGSEATYESGFVIDKFPISRPNLTFSTLTVSNMSPEDSSIYLCSYRAGGNTEAFFGQGTRLTVV.

The rearrangement uses TRBV18 and TRBJ2-1; TRBD2 agrees at 8 bases. Germline-derived CDR1 and CDR2 are KGHSH and LQKENI. The V and J ends lost 3 bases and 9 bases, in that order; junction bases with no gene match: 10. The CDR3 has 15 residues. This chain's CDR3 is CASSPLGGAESEQFF. CDR3 in DNA: TGTGCCAGCTCACCGCTCGGGGGGGCGGAGAGTGAGCAGTTCTTC.

This sequence joins TRBV5-8 and TRBJ2-7; a weak D match, TRBD1 (5 bases). Trimming left V 3 bases short and J 2 bases short, with 9 bases between. The CDR3 spans 13 residues. The germline gives CDR1 SGHTS, CDR2 YDEGEE. This CDR3 reads CASSSRVPYEQYF. The CDR3 region has the DNA TGTGCCAGCAGCTCCAGGGTCCCCTACGAGCAGTACTTC.

The chain links TRBV27 to TRBJ1-5; TRBD1 might be the D (6 bases). V was trimmed by 6 bases and J by 5 bases, leaving 14 bases between them. CDR1 is MNHEY, CDR2 SMNVEV, per germline (reference sequence). The CDR3 totals 14 residues. CDR3 DNA sequence: TGTGCCAGCAGCCTGACAGGTCCTCATCAGCCCCAGCATTTT. As protein: CASSLTGPHQPQHF.

The rearrangement links TRBV19 to TRBJ1-1, with 8 bases that match TRBD1. Germline V gene data show CDR1 as LNHDA and CDR2 as SQIVND (reference sequence). Trimming cost V 4 bases and J 1 base; bases outside gene matches: 2. The CDR3 is 14 amino acids. The CDR3 reads CASSRQGPNTEAFF. CDR3 DNA sequence: TGTGCCAGTAGTAGACAGGGGCCGAACACTGAAGCTTTCTTT.

CDR3 protein: CASSLFGQAGLYNEQFF. The CDR3 DNA reads as TGTGCCAGCAGTTTATTCGGACAGGCGGGCCTCTACAATGAGCAGTTCTTC. The V and J genes are TRBV27 and TRBJ2-1; 7 bases match TRBD1. The germline gives CDR1 MNHEY, CDR2 SMNVEV (reference sequence). This CDR3 region has 17 residues. The V and J ends lost 1 base and 3 bases, in that order; junction bases with no gene match: 9.

The V and J genes are TRBV5-1 and TRBJ2-3, with TRBD1 identical over 7 bases. The CDR3 has 15 residues. CDR1 and CDR2 from the germline V gene are SGHRS and YFSETQ. J lost 4 bases, V lost 0 bases, and 5 bases had no gene match. The CDR3 spells CASSLEGAGSDTQYF. Here the CDR3 DNA reads TGCGCCAGCAGCTTGGAGGGGGCAGGCTCAGATACGCAGTATTTT.

The chain links TRBV9 to TRBJ2-1; TRBD1 matches at 11 bases. V was clipped by 0 bases and J by 3 bases; unmatched bases: 5. This CDR3 has 17 amino acids. Germline-derived CDR1 and CDR2 are SGDLS and YYNGEE. Written as DNA, the CDR3 is TGTGCCAGCAGCGTAGATCTCGGGACAGGGGGCTACAATGAGCAGTTCTTC. Translating it yields CASSVDLGTGGYNEQFF.

The chain carries TRBV5-4 and TRBJ2-3; 12 nucleotides align to TRBD2. The V gene end was trimmed by 4 bases and the J gene end by 1 base; junction bases not matched to a gene: 1. The CDR3 spans 15 residues. CDR1 and CDR2 (germline): SGHNT, YYREEE (reference sequence). The DNA of the CDR3 is TGTGCCAGCAGCCGACTAGCGGGAGGCACAGATACGCAGTATTTT. Translating it yields CASSRLAGGTDTQYF.

The rearrangement links TRBV7-8 to TRBJ1-2; 7 positions agree with TRBD1. Germline lookup yields CDR1 SGHVS and CDR2 FQNEAQ. The trim removed 1 base at V and 2 bases at J, leaving 25 bases unmatched. This CDR3 contains 22 residues. Written as DNA, the CDR3 is TGTGCCAGCAGCTTAGGAGCCTTTCAACCACAATCCGAGGACAGGTTGAACTATGGCTACACCTTC. This encodes CASSLGAFQPQSEDRLNYGYTF.

The chain recombines TRBV9 with TRBJ2-3, with no clear D. Trimming cost V 0 bases and J 2 bases, with 7 bases left between them. The CDR3 loop spans 14 amino acids. Germline CDR1 and CDR2: SGDLS and YYNGEE. This CDR3 is CASSVGPITDTQYF. CDR3 nucleotides: TGTGCCAGCAGCGTAGGCCCTATCACAGATACGCAGTATTTT. Combining the CDR3 with reference TRBV9 and TRBJ2-3 gives the whole variable domain DSGVTQTPKHLITATGQRVTLRCSPRSGDLSVYWYQQSLDQGLQFLIQYYNGEERAKGNILERFSAQQFPDLHSELNLSSLELGDSALYFCASSVGPITDTQYFGPGTRLTVL.

The gene calls are TRBV7-8 and TRBJ1-5; D not certain. This CDR3 contains 14 residues. Germline V CDR1 and CDR2: SGHVS, FQNEAQ. V was trimmed by 2 bases and J by 4 bases, leaving 9 bases between them. CDR3 amino acids: CASSLIASNQPQHF. The CDR3 nucleotides read TGTGCCAGCAGCTTAATCGCAAGTAATCAGCCCCAGCATTTT.

This clone was observed a few times. Here the CDR3 DNA reads TGTGCCAGCAGTGAATGGCCGGGACAGGGCGATCAGCCCCAGCATTTT. Translating gives CASSEWPGQGDQPQHF. J is TRBJ1-5 and V is TRBV2; 9 bases agree with TRBD1. Germline V CDR1 and CDR2: SNHLY, FYNNEI. The V gene end was trimmed by 2 bases and the J gene end by 5 bases; junction bases not matched to a gene: 7. This CDR3 spans 16 amino acids. The full variable domain, in which reference TRBV2 and TRBJ1-5 provide the parts outside the CDR3, is EPEVTQTPSHQVTQMGQEVILRCVPISNHLYFYWYRQILGQKVEFLVSFYNNEISEKSEIFDDQFSVERPDGSNFTLKIRSTKLEDSAMYFCASSEWPGQGDQPQHFGDGTRLSIL.

V gene TRBV6-5 combines with J gene TRBJ2-7; 7 positions match TRBD1. Unmatched junction bases numbered 11, after V lost 6 bases and J lost 3 bases. The length of the CDR3 is 15 residues. Germline V gene data show CDR1 as MNHEY and CDR2 as SVGAGI. The CDR3 DNA sequence: TGTGCCAGCAGACCCTACAGGGGCCAAGACTACGAGCAGTACTTC. This sequence encodes CASRPYRGQDYEQYF.

The chain couples TRBV7-2 to TRBJ1-2; D is unclear. Germline lookup yields CDR1 SGHTA and CDR2 FQGNSA. The CDR3 has 14 residues. Trimming pared 1 base from V and 1 base from J, leaving 7 bases between. The CDR3 loop reads CASSLEGNNYGYTF. For the CDR3, the DNA is TGTGCCAGCAGCTTAGAAGGAAATAACTATGGCTACACCTTC.

V is TRBV6-5 and J is TRBJ2-2; D gene uncertain. The CDR3 has 13 residues. V gave up 1 base and J gave up 7 bases, with 7 bases separating them. Germline CDR1 and CDR2: MNHEY and SVGAGI. Here the CDR3 reads CASSYLGNGELFF. The DNA of the CDR3 is TGTGCCAGCAGTTACTTGGGAAACGGGGAGCTGTTTTTT.

The rearrangement links TRBV21-1 to TRBJ1-3; no check of the table's D call, TRBD1, against the DNA was made. TRBV21-1 constitutes a pseudogene. The CDR3 spans 18 residues. The CDR3 region is CASSKEVARTGTGNTIYF. In nucleotides, the CDR3 is TGTGCCAGCAGCAAAGAGGTAGCTAGGACAGGGACAGGAAACACCATATATTTT.

This rearrangement joins TRBV7-9 to TRBJ1-1; possibly TRBD1 for D (6 bases). Germline V gene lookup returns CDR1 SEHNR and CDR2 FQNEAQ (reference sequence). V lost 2 bases to trimming and J lost 5 bases, with 15 bases between them. The CDR3 totals 15 residues. The CDR3 bases are TGTGCCAGCAGCTTAATCGTGGGTGGACAGACTGAAGCTTTCTTT. Translation gives CASSLIVGGQTEAFF. Using reference TRBV7-9 and TRBJ1-1 for the parts outside the CDR3, the full variable domain is DTGVSQNPRHKITKRGQNVTFRCDPISEHNRLYWYRQTLGQGPEFLTYFQNEAQLEKSRLLSDRFSAERPKGSFSTLEIQRTEQGDSAMYLCASSLIVGGQTEAFFGQGTRLTVV.

The chain couples TRBV6-1 to TRBJ1-5; D is unclear. Germline V gives CDR1 MNHNS, CDR2 SASEGT. This CDR3 comprises 15 residues. V lost 2 bases and J lost 2, with 10 bases in between. The CDR3 loop reads CASSERMPGNQPQHF. The CDR3 DNA is TGTGCCAGCAGTGAACGAATGCCGGGCAATCAGCCCCAGCATTTT.

The chain recombines TRBV7-8 with TRBJ1-2; tentatively, D is TRBD1 (6 bases). The CDR3 has 14 residues. CDR1 and CDR2 (germline): SGHVS, FQNEAQ. V gave up 1 base and J gave up 4 bases, with 10 bases separating them. CDR3 bases: TGTGCCAGCAGCTTAGGGGGGCGCTTCTATGGCTACACCTTC. Translated: CASSLGGRFYGYTF.

The genes are TRBV5-1 and TRBJ1-4, with TRBD1 matching over 7 bases. With 3 bases clipped from V and 2 bases from J, the junction kept 7 bases outside the gene matches. CDR3 length equals 16 residues. Germline V gene data show CDR1 as SGHRS and CDR2 as YFSETQ. Here the CDR3 reads CASSSHATGTNEKLFF. For the CDR3, the DNA is TGCGCCAGCAGCTCCCATGCGACAGGGACTAATGAAAAACTGTTTTTT.

J is TRBJ2-7 and V is TRBV5-1; TRBD1 aligns across 7 bases. The CDR3 extends over 15 amino acids. V shed 4 bases, J shed 6 bases, and the junction held 13 bases outside the gene matches. Germline CDR1 SGHRS, CDR2 YFSETQ. The CDR3 DNA reads as TGCGCCAGCAGCGGAGTAGAGACAGGGTCTTTCGAGCAGTACTTC. Translated: CASSGVETGSFEQYF.

The rearrangement links TRBV7-6 to TRBJ2-2; D gene ambiguous. Germline V lookup: CDR1 SGHVS, CDR2 FNYEAQ. This CDR3 spans 16 amino acids. V was trimmed by 0 bases and J by 0 bases, leaving 8 bases between them. The CDR3 here is CASSLASAANTGELFF. The DNA of the CDR3 is TGTGCCAGCAGCTTAGCGTCAGCCGCGAACACCGGGGAGCTGTTTTTT.

The chain carries TRBV29-1 and TRBJ2-3; tentatively, D is TRBD1 or TRBD2 (6 bases each). Looked up from germline, CDR1 is SQVTM and CDR2 is ANQGSEA. This CDR3 has 12 amino acids. V was clipped by 5 bases and J by 6 bases, with 12 bases between them. The CDR3 coding sequence is TGCAGCGTTCCTACGGGGGCCGATACGCAGTATTTT. It specifies CSVPTGADTQYF.

The CDR3 nucleotides read TGCAGCGTTGATTCGTCTGACCAAGAGACCCAGTACTTC. Its protein product is CSVDSSDQETQYF. V and J are TRBV29-1 and TRBJ2-5; no definite D call. Looked up from germline, CDR1 is SQVTM and CDR2 is ANQGSEA. This CDR3 is built from 13 residues. Trimming took off 3 bases at V and 0 bases at J, with 8 bases between the two ends. The whole variable domain, filled in from reference TRBV29-1 and TRBJ2-5, reads SAVISQKPSRDICQRGTSLTIQCQVDSQVTMMFWYRQQPGQSLTLIATANQGSEATYESGFVIDKFPISRPNLTFSTLTVSNMSPEDSSIYLCSVDSSDQETQYFGPGTRLLVL.